Listed below are T cell receptor beta chains from one sample, sequenced in a study of OX40 agonist ivuxolimab in advanced cancers. Clones were sequenced by immunoSEQ multiplex PCR, and TCRdb holds only the in-frame ones, with some missing. Counted here are roughly 70,000 clones, 80% to 90% occurring once; the ten biggest clones make up roughly 11%. The specimen was CD4+ or CD8+ T cells sorted from blood, collected in a trial of the OX40 agonist ivuxolimab. These receptors came from an adult with an advanced solid tumor such as melanoma, head and neck, liver or kidney cancer. CDR3s include the opening cysteine and the closing phenylalanine or tryptophan. The D gene is left open where the match is weak. Size values are once, few and many counts, or a class for expanded clones, and some rows have none.

abundance	v_gene	d_gene	j_gene	CDR3aa	CDR3nt
NA	TRBV28	NA	TRBJ2-7	CASSLPSSVDRDEQYF	TGTGCCAGCAGCCTACCATCGAGCGTCGACCGGGACGAGCAGTACTTC
NA	TRBV2	NA	TRBJ2-7	CASRGRAEQYF	TGTGCCAGCAGGGGTCGCGCCGAGCAGTACTTC
once	TRBV6-1	NA	TRBJ1-1	CASTTRGALEAFF	TGTGCCAGCACCACAAGGGGGGCTCTTGAAGCTTTCTTT
NA	TRBV10-1	TRBD1	TRBJ1-1	CASSARQGRPEAFF	TGCGCCAGCAGTGCAAGACAGGGGCGGCCTGAAGCTTTCTTT
NA	TRBV2	NA	TRBJ2-7	CASSGLSYEQYF	TGTGCCAGCAGTGGACTGTCCTACGAGCAGTACTTC
NA	TRBV13	NA	TRBJ2-2	CASSLLWVNTGELFF	TGTGCCAGCAGCTTGTTGTGGGTGAACACCGGGGAGCTGTTTTTT
once	TRBV7-9	NA	TRBJ2-1	CASSLPPYNEQFF	TGTGCCTCCAGCTTGCCGCCCTACAATGAGCAGTTCTTC
NA	TRBV6-6	NA	TRBJ1-4	CASSYRRAPNEKLFF	TGTGCCAGCAGTTACCGGAGGGCACCTAATGAAAAACTGTTTTTT
NA	TRBV10-3	NA	TRBJ1-2	CAISEKATGTANYGYTF	TGTGCCATCAGTGAGAAAGCTACAGGGACTGCTAACTATGGCTACACCTTC
few	TRBV19	NA	TRBJ1-5	CASSKDRFNQPQHF	TGTGCCAGTAGTAAAGACAGGTTCAATCAGCCCCAGCATTTT
NA	TRBV13	TRBD2	TRBJ2-1	CASSAGLAGNEQFF	TGTGCCAGCAGCGCGGGACTAGCGGGAAATGAGCAGTTCTTC
NA	TRBV6-1	NA	TRBJ1-1	CASSLVWRNEAFF	TGTGCCAGCAGTCTCGTTTGGCGGAATGAAGCTTTCTTT
NA	TRBV19	TRBD2	TRBJ2-2	CASRVSGGAFGTGELFF	TGTGCCAGTAGGGTTAGCGGGGGGGCCTTTGGCACCGGGGAGCTGTTTTTT
NA	TRBV11-2	NA	TRBJ2-1	CASSPGTPAGFF	TGTGCCAGCAGCCCTGGGACGCCTGCGGGGTTCTTC
NA	TRBV27	TRBD1	TRBJ2-1	CASSLYATGVYYNEQFF	TGTGCCAGCAGTTTATACGCAACAGGGGTTTACTACAATGAGCAGTTCTTC
NA	TRBV19	NA	TRBJ2-1	CATLNSYNEQFF	TGTGCCACCCTTAACTCCTACAATGAGCAGTTCTTC
NA	TRBV27	TRBD1	TRBJ1-4	CASSGPGQGTINEKLFF	TGTGCCAGCAGTGGCCCGGGACAGGGGACTATTAATGAAAAACTGTTTTTT
NA	TRBV19	TRBD1	TRBJ2-7	CASMATGGGHEQYF	TGTGCCAGTATGGCGACAGGGGGCGGCCACGAGCAGTACTTC
NA	TRBV7-8	TRBD1	TRBJ1-2	CASSARDRVDGYTF	TGTGCCAGCAGCGCCCGGGACAGGGTTGATGGCTACACCTTC
NA	TRBV7-8	NA	TRBJ2-6	CASSTGRISGANVLTF	TGTGCCAGCAGCACGGGACGGATCTCTGGGGCCAACGTCCTGACTTTC
NA	TRBV5-1	TRBD2	TRBJ2-1	CASRGWEGSYNEQFF	TGCGCCAGCAGAGGGTGGGAGGGGTCCTACAATGAGCAGTTCTTC
NA	TRBV2	NA	TRBJ1-1	CASSVIRENTEAFF	TGTGCCAGCAGTGTGATTCGAGAGAACACTGAAGCTTTCTTT
once	TRBV7-9	TRBD1	TRBJ2-7	CASSSSRGQDFYEQYF	TGTGCCAGCAGCTCCTCAAGGGGACAGGATTTCTACGAGCAGTACTTC
NA	TRBV9	TRBD1	TRBJ2-1	CASSGDRVEQFF	TGTGCCAGCAGCGGTGACAGGGTCGAGCAGTTCTTC
NA	TRBV7-9	NA	TRBJ2-7	CASSYTDEQYF	TGTGCCAGCAGCTACACAGACGAGCAGTACTTC
NA	TRBV29-1	TRBD1	TRBJ2-5	CSVERTGSPSETQYF	TGCAGCGTTGAGAGGACAGGGTCACCGTCGGAGACCCAGTACTTC
NA	TRBV29-1	TRBD2	TRBJ2-2	CSVDVAGDTGELFF	TGCAGCGTTGATGTAGCGGGTGACACCGGGGAGCTGTTTTTT
NA	TRBV10-3	NA	TRBJ2-7	CAIMRDGSYEQYF	TGTGCCATCATGAGGGATGGGTCCTACGAGCAGTACTTC